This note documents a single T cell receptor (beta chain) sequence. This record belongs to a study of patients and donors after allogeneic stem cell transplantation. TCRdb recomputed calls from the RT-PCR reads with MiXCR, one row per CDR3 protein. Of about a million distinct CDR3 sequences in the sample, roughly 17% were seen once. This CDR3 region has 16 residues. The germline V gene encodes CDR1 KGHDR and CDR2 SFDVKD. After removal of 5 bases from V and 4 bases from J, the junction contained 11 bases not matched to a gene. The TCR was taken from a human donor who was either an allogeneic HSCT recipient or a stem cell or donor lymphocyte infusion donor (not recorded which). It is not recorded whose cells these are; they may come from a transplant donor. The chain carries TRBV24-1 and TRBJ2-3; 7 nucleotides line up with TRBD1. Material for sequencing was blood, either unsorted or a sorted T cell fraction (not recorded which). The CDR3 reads CATSAFGTEGPDTQYF. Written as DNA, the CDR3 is TGTGCCACCAGTGCATTTGGGACAGAGGGGCCAGATACGCAGTATTTT.